The count of the clone carrying this TCR beta chain is one. The data derive from a study of OX40 agonist ivuxolimab in advanced cancers. Sequenced by immunoSEQ multiplex PCR; TCRdb stores in-frame clones only, minus some. The sample yields under 95,000 clones, about 84% seen once. The CDR3 extends over 14 amino acids. The V segment lost 6 bases and the J segment 4 bases; nucleotides outside the gene matches: 10. CDR1 is SQVTM and CDR2 is ANQGSEA in the germline V gene. This TCR came from an adult with an advanced solid tumor such as melanoma, head and neck, liver or kidney cancer. The sample here was CD4+ or CD8+ T cells sorted from blood, taken in a trial of the OX40 agonist ivuxolimab. The V and J genes are TRBV29-1 and TRBJ2-5; 8 bases align to TRBD2. CDR3 in amino acids: CSVRRSGGGETQYF. CDR3 coding DNA: TGCAGCGTCCGCCGTTCGGGGGGGGGAGAGACCCAGTACTTC.